This is a list of T cell receptor beta chains from one sample in a study of identical twins. MiXCR, run by TCRdb on the 5' RACE reads, gives a single entry per CDR3 protein. The data hold about 530,000 distinct CDR3 sequences, with 12% to 15% observed a single time. This same sample was also part of a study on yellow fever vaccine responses in identical twins.

Sequenced: CD4+ T cells sorted from blood. The receptors here all came from a woman aged 18-30 years in good health. CDR3s include the opening cysteine and the closing phenylalanine or tryptophan. Each record gives: V gene, D gene, clone size, J gene, CDR3 DNA, CDR3 protein. D genes are given only for firm matches. The size of a clone is reported for some rows only, either as once, few or many, or as a class for expanded clones.

>TRBV11-2|TRBD2|NA|TRBJ2-5
TGTGCCAGCAGCTTAGGGCCTAGCGGGCTCCAAGAGACCCAGTACTTC
CASSLGPSGLQETQYF
>TRBV6-5|NA|NA|TRBJ1-5
TGTGCCAGCCGGGGGGTCAATCAGCCCCAGCATTTT
CASRGVNQPQHF
>TRBV28|TRBD1|NA|TRBJ2-7
TGTGCCAGCAGTTCCCACCGGGACAGGGGGACCTACGAGCAGTACTTC
CASSSHRDRGTYEQYF
>TRBV20-1|NA|NA|TRBJ2-1
TGCAGTGCTTATGCCGGGACTCTCCATAGCTCCTACAATGAGCAGTTCTTC
CSAYAGTLHSSYNEQFF
>TRBV20-1|TRBD2|NA|TRBJ2-1
TGCAGTGCTAGAGGGACTGGGGGGGGGTTCTTC
CSARGTGGGFF
>TRBV3-1|NA|few|TRBJ1-1
TGTGCCAGCAGCATAGGGACACTCGAGAGTTCTGAAGCTTTCTTT
CASSIGTLESSEAFF
>TRBV10-3|NA|NA|TRBJ1-2
TGTGCCATCAGTGTAACTAACTATGGCTACACCTTC
CAISVTNYGYTF
>TRBV29-1|NA|NA|TRBJ2-5
TGCAGCGTTGAAGATTCGGGGGTAAACCAAGAGACCCAGTACTTC
CSVEDSGVNQETQYF
>TRBV3-1|TRBD2|few|TRBJ2-7
TGTGCCAGCAGTCGACTAGCGTTATCCTACGAGCAGTACTTC
CASSRLALSYEQYF
>TRBV4-1|NA|NA|TRBJ1-5
TGCGCCAGCAGCCAGACAGGACAAGGAAAGGGCAATCAGCCCCAGCATTTT
CASSQTGQGKGNQPQHF
>TRBV20-1|TRBD1|many|TRBJ2-1
TGCAGTGCCCAAGATACGGGACAGGGCAGTCGCAATGAGCAGTTCTTC
CSAQDTGQGSRNEQFF
>TRBV6-5|TRBD2|NA|TRBJ2-3
TGTGCCAGCAGTTACGGAAGGGGGACGACTAGCGGGGGCACAGATACGCAGTATTTT
CASSYGRGTTSGGTDTQYF
>TRBV5-1|TRBD1|NA|TRBJ1-2
TGCGCCAGCACTCTTCCGGGACAGGTCTATGGCTACACCTTC
CASTLPGQVYGYTF
>TRBV29-1|NA|NA|TRBJ2-1
TGCAGCGTTGAGACCCTGAGGGGCCTCACGAGAGGGGTTGAGCAGTTCTTC
CSVETLRGLTRGVEQFF
>TRBV20-1|NA|NA|TRBJ1-1
TGCAGTGCAACTATACCGGGCCTCGGGAACACTGAAGCTTTCTTT
CSATIPGLGNTEAFF
>TRBV24-1|TRBD1|NA|TRBJ2-1
TGTGCCACCGCAAGGGCAGGGGGCCCAGGAGCCTACAATGAGCAGTTCTTC
CATARAGGPGAYNEQFF
>TRBV3-1|TRBD2|few|TRBJ2-1
TGTGCCAGCAGCCAGCTAAGCGGGAAGGCTTACAATGAGCAGTTCTTC
CASSQLSGKAYNEQFF
>TRBV3-1|TRBD1|few|TRBJ2-1
TGTGCCAGCAGCCAAAGACAGGGGGGGGCCTACAATGAGCAGTTCTTC
CASSQRQGGAYNEQFF
>TRBV5-1|NA|many|TRBJ2-7
TGCGCCAGCAGCCTCGACATTATCTCCTACGAGCAGTACTTC
CASSLDIISYEQYF
>TRBV24-1|NA|NA|TRBJ2-5
TGTGCCACCAGTGATCCGTCGACAGGATACCAAGAGACCCAGTACTTC
CATSDPSTGYQETQYF
>TRBV9|NA|few|TRBJ2-1
TGTGCCAGCAGCGTGGGCGGGACCTCCAATGAGCAGTTCTTC
CASSVGGTSNEQFF
>TRBV4-1|NA|NA|TRBJ2-7
TGCGCCAGCAGCCCGGATCGCGTGGGGCACGAGCAGTACTTC
CASSPDRVGHEQYF
>TRBV4-1|NA|few|TRBJ1-5
TGCGCCAGCAGCCAAGGCGATAGGGCCGATAGCAATCAGCCCCAGCATTTT
CASSQGDRADSNQPQHF
>TRBV9|TRBD1|few|TRBJ1-1
TGTGCCAGCAGCGCCCCACAGGGGGTTGTTACTGAAGCTTTCTTT
CASSAPQGVVTEAFF
>TRBV20-1|NA|few|TRBJ1-2
TGCAGTGCTAGAATGACAGCGGCGTATGGCTACACTTTC
CSARMTAAYGYTF
>TRBV7-6|NA|many|TRBJ2-2
TGTGCCAGCAGCCCCCCGTCCCGGGAGCTGTTTTTT
CASSPPSRELFF
>TRBV6-5|TRBD1|NA|TRBJ1-5
TGTGCCAGCAGTTACGCCGGACAGGGGAATCAGCCCCAGCATTTT
CASSYAGQGNQPQHF
>TRBV27|NA|NA|TRBJ2-7
TGTGCCAGCAGTTTTCGCGTGGGGAGCTCCTACGAGCAGTACTTC
CASSFRVGSSYEQYF